This T cell receptor (beta chain) was recorded in a study of regulatory T cells in long-lasting Graves disease. This sample's time point: newly diagnosed GD, antithyroid drugs for less than 3 months. Extracted PBMC RNA gave rise to the TCR library. The authors built TCR beta libraries using iRepertoire HTBI primers and Arm-PCR of CDR3 regions. TCRdb reprocessed the multiplex PCR reads via MiXCR and lists one record per CDR3 protein. The sample holds 400,000 to 500,000 distinct CDR3 sequences, about 15% seen once. Regarding the study as a whole: Peripheral blood, not thyroid tissue, was the sole material studied. Favored usage of TRBV28, TRBJ1-2 and TRBJ2-5 was recorded in persistent disease.

This clonotype was seen repeatedly, ten times or more. Its antigen is unidentified. Germline CDR1 and CDR2: MNHEY and SVGEGT. Trimming removed 7 bases from V and 2 bases from J; junction bases left unmatched: 11. The CDR3 totals 16 residues. These data were also filed under a second study, of T cells in Graves' hyperthyroidism and ophthalmopathy. As that study records: Before onset, ophthalmopathy was predicted by the model a median roughly 6.8 months earlier.

The chain combines TRBV6-2 or TRBV6-3 with TRBJ2-3, with 8 bases identical to TRBD2. The sample in question was peripheral blood mononuclear cells (PBMCs), obtained at new diagnosis, from a patient treated with antithyroid drugs. This sequence was found in a woman aged 25 to 39 with Graves disease. CDR3: CASTPLAEGVTDTQYF. CDR3 nucleotide sequence: TGTGCCAGCACGCCACTAGCGGAGGGGGTCACAGATACGCAGTATTTT.